By share, the clone carrying this T cell receptor (beta chain) counts as medium-sized. This record belongs to a study of T cell repertoires in cytomegalovirus infection. Germline CDR1 reads SGHVS; CDR2 reads FQNEAQ. Between the trimmed V and J ends, which lost 5 bases and 1 base, there was a span of 11 bases. The CDR3 contains 15 residues. TCRdb re-called the reads through MiXCR, storing one row per CDR3 protein. The repertoire holds 400,000 or so distinct CDR3 sequences, approximately 33% seen once, with about 13% in the top ten. The rearrangement uses TRBV7-8 and TRBJ2-2; the D gene is possibly TRBD1 (6 bases). This sequence originates from a human donor in good health (CMV status not recorded). Some clones in this sample may be carry-over from other donors' samples. The sequenced sample was PBMCs. CDR3 protein: CASSPQTGNTGELFF. Written as DNA, the CDR3 is TGTGCCAGCAGCCCACAGACAGGGAACACCGGGGAGCTGTTTTTT.